This T cell receptor beta chain was retrieved from a study of cytomegalovirus exposure and HLA in healthy donors. With respect to this clone: The antigen is not known.

The PCR contained 60 Vbeta and 13 Jbeta primers. Data came from immunoSEQ multiplex PCR; TCRdb stores just in-frame clones and leaves some out. In the table there are more than 95,000 clones, roughly 78% of which are singletons. Regarding the study as a whole: A missense variant in DCLRE1C was later tied to TCR beta V- and J-gene trimming. Per a prior analysis, the majority of TCR beta V segments were productive roughly 90% or roughly 30% of the time. A later look showed TCR association rates differing by HLA locus, highest for DRB1 and lowest for HLA-C.

Trimming left V 0 bases short and J 1 base short, with 4 bases between. The CDR3 covers 13 residues. CDR1 and CDR2 from the germline V gene are SGHRS and YFSETQ. The sample comprised PBMCs. This TCR was recovered from a man aged 25-40 years in good health and CMV-seropositive. This chain joins TRBV5-1 and TRBJ1-1; no clear D gene. In DNA, the CDR3 is TGCGCCAGCAGCTTGGAACAGAACACTGAAGCTTTCTTT. It encodes CASSLEQNTEAFF.